This T cell receptor beta chain was captured in a study of regulatory dendritic cells for organ transplantation. On the study more broadly: Monocytes received vitamin D3 on days 0 and 4, IL-10 on day 4. Findings and caveats of the study: Naive CD4+ and CD8+ repertoires were highly diverse; memory CD8+ was most oligoclonal.

This clone was detected only a few times. Its antigen is unknown. Per the germline V gene, CDR1 is SGHNT and CDR2 is YYREEE (reference sequence). V lost 3 bases and J lost 4; bases outside the gene matches: 7. This CDR3 is built from 15 residues. Sorted T cells were CFSE-labeled and cultured 5 days with allogeneic regulatory or mature dendritic cells at 1:10. TCRdb keeps only in-frame clones here, not all; method: immunoSEQ multiplex PCR. The data show 12,000 or so clones, approximately 56% seen once. This chain uses TRBV5-4 with TRBJ2-1, with TRBD1 identical over 7 bases. This clonotype originated in a human donor in good health. The sample taken for sequencing was naive CD8+ T cells from blood cultured with dendritic cells. Noted subset: CD45RA+ naive T cells. As DNA, the CDR3 is TGTGCCAGCAGCTCCGGGACAGAGATTTACAATGAGCAGTTCTTC. Its protein is CASSSGTEIYNEQFF.